Following are 2 T cell receptor beta chains from one sample sequenced in a study of T cells in Graves' hyperthyroidism and ophthalmopathy (dated by TCRdb to about 2019). Receptor amplification or capture employed multiplex PCR. Instrument on record: Illumina HiSeq 2000. Amplification of TCR beta CDR3 regions was carried out from RNA transcripts. The first round of RT-PCR for the TCR CDR3 was performed with the HTBI primer set and the Qiagen OneStep RT-PCR kit. The raw public reads went through TCRdb reprocessing: fastp at Q25, MiXCR clone calling, in-frame beta chains kept. Rows matching on CDR3 protein sequence are summarized as one entry with the most common DNA and genes. Present in this sample are about 290,000 distinct CDR3 sequences, around a sixth of which were seen just once. Clones ranked in the top ten supply approximately 35% of the sample. Sequenced sample: blood. The receptors were sampled from a man aged 30 to 39 with Graves' hyperthyroidism.

This chain links TRBV19 with TRBJ2-7, with D possibly being TRBD1 or TRBD2 (5 bases each). The V end was cut by 5 bases, the J end by 6 bases, with 23 bases between. The CDR3 consists of 16 residues. From germline, CDR1 is LNHDA and CDR2 SQIVND (reference sequence). CDR3 region: CASSPPPGTGRGEQYF. In DNA form, the CDR3 reads TGTGCCAGTAGTCCTCCTCCCGGGACGGGACGGGGCGAGCAGTACTTC.

This clonotype showed up many times. The chain uses TRBV3-1 and TRBJ1-5; TRBD1 is a possible D gene (5 bases). The CDR3 contains 14 residues. V lost 5 bases to trimming and J lost 7 bases, with 15 bases between them. Looked up from germline, CDR1 is LGHDT and CDR2 is YNNKEL (reference sequence). In nucleotides, the CDR3 is TGTGCCAGCAGCGGGGCCGGGGGGAGCCAGCCCCAGCATTTT. This gives the protein CASSGAGGSQPQHF.